The T cell receptor (beta chain) under discussion was sequenced for a study of blood T cell repertoires in COVID-19. For the study at large: The United States, Italy and Spain provided the acute and convalescent COVID-19 samples. PBMCs, B-cell-depleted T cells, or T cells were the source of the cDNA or gDNA that made up the material.

This CDR3 region has 12 residues. Worth noting for this clone: The germline gene is not matched at one end of the junction; a read error may be the cause.

As handled by the study authors: Amplification of reference gene primers provided the estimated nucleated cell counts. TCRdb's table, derived via immunoSEQ multiplex PCR, lists solely in-frame clones and lacks some. From that table come the V and J calls and clone size; the DNA was used to work out D and trimming. The sample yields roughly 100,000 clones, around 80% seen once. The TCR originated in a man in his sixties with active or convalescent COVID-19. Sequencing was done on a sample of peripheral blood. V usage is TRBV12-3 or TRBV12-4 and J usage is TRBJ1-3; D ambiguous. For the CDR3, the DNA is TGTGCCAGCGGAAGGACTGGGAACACCATATATTTT. It codes for CASGRTGNTIYF.